These T cell receptor beta chains were read from a single sample in a study of blood T cell repertoires in COVID-19. Assay used: immunoSEQ multiplex PCR; TCRdb lists only in-frame clones, some missing. Counted here are fewer than 350,000 clones, approximately 91% occurring once; the ten biggest clones make up about 1%. The sample was PBMCs or T cells enriched from blood (not recorded which). The receptors stem from a young woman who had recovered from COVID-19. Both conserved end residues are part of each CDR3. The D gene is left open where the match is weak. Part of the rows lack a size; the others show once, few, many or a class for expanded clones.

TRBV4-1,.,TRBJ2-2,TRBD1,CASSQGPRGTANTGELFF,TGCGCCAGCAGCCAAGGTCCCCGTGGGACAGCGAACACCGGGGAGCTGTTTTTT
TRBV28,.,TRBJ2-2,.,CASSLRTWINTGELFF,TGTGCCAGCAGTTTACGGACATGGATTAACACCGGGGAGCTGTTTTTT
TRBV6-2/TRBV6-3,once,TRBJ2-3,.,CASSSFTDTQYF,TGTGCCAGCAGCTCCTTTACAGATACGCAGTATTTT
TRBV4-1,.,TRBJ1-1,.,CASSPRQINTEAFF,TGCGCCAGCAGCCCTCGACAGATAAACACTGAAGCTTTCTTT
TRBV3-1/TRBV3-2,.,TRBJ2-3,.,CASSQGFGGTQYF,TGTGCCAGCAGCCAAGGATTTGGAGGTACGCAGTATTTT
TRBV19,.,TRBJ1-4,.,CASSPAVGSPGKLFF,TGTGCCAGTAGTCCCGCGGTAGGGAGCCCTGGAAAACTGTTTTTT
TRBV3-1/TRBV3-2,.,TRBJ2-7,TRBD2,CASSQVREGPYEQYF,TGTGCCAGCAGCCAAGTCCGGGAGGGACCCTACGAGCAGTACTTC
TRBV4-3,.,TRBJ1-4,.,CASSHGGVANEKLFF,TGCGCCAGCAGCCATGGGGGGGTTGCTAATGAAAAACTGTTTTTT
TRBV7-2,.,TRBJ1-1,.,CALSGGSFVTEAFF,TGTGCCTTAAGCGGGGGATCGTTTGTCACTGAAGCTTTCTTT
TRBV12-3/TRBV12-4,.,TRBJ2-7,.,CASSRDIPYEQYF,TGTGCCAGCAGTCGGGACATACCTTACGAGCAGTACTTC
TRBV19,once,TRBJ1-6,.,CASRPISTGSSYNSPLHF,TGTGCCAGTCGGCCTATTTCGACAGGAAGCTCCTATAATTCACCCCTCCACTTT
TRBV5-1,.,TRBJ1-2,TRBD1,CASSLEDGTGDGYTF,TGCGCCAGCAGCTTGGAAGACGGGACAGGGGATGGCTACACCTTC
TRBV7-3,.,TRBJ1-1,TRBD1,CASSRTRGKNTEAFF,TGTGCCAGCAGCCGGACCAGGGGGAAGAACACTGAAGCTTTCTTT
TRBV30,.,TRBJ1-2,.,CAWSASQGGGYTF,TGTGCCTGGAGTGCTAGTCAGGGAGGAGGCTACACCTTC
TRBV18,.,TRBJ2-1,TRBD2,CASSPRTSGGAGGINEQFF,TGTGCCAGCTCACCGCGGACTAGCGGGGGGGCCGGCGGGATTAATGAGCAGTTCTTC
TRBV11-2,.,TRBJ1-1,.,CASSLGGAWTEAFF,TGTGCCAGCAGCTTAGGGGGCGCGTGGACTGAAGCTTTCTTT
TRBV30,.,TRBJ1-2,.,CAWTPGIGNYGYTF,TGTGCCTGGACCCCCGGGATTGGTAACTATGGCTACACCTTC
TRBV5-1,.,TRBJ2-2,.,CASSLGGFPANTGELFF,TGCGCCAGCAGCTTGGGAGGCTTTCCTGCGAACACCGGGGAGCTGTTTTTT
TRBV3-1/TRBV3-2,.,TRBJ1-3,.,CASSQWMTDSEANTIYF,TGTGCCAGCAGCCAGTGGATGACAGACTCTGAAGCAAACACCATATATTTT
TRBV25-1,.,TRBJ1-3,.,CASLAAQGSGNTIYF,TGTGCCAGTCTCGCCGCCCAGGGTTCAGGAAACACCATATATTTT
TRBV28,.,TRBJ2-2,TRBD1,CASSRDRRNTGELFF,TGTGCCAGCAGCAGGGACAGGAGGAACACCGGGGAGCTGTTTTTT
TRBV15,.,TRBJ2-1,.,CATGGRLSNEQFF,TGTGCCACCGGTGGTAGATTAAGCAATGAGCAGTTCTTC
TRBV7-3,.,TRBJ2-1,TRBD2,CASSLPGLAGSYNEQFF,TGTGCCAGCAGCCTACCGGGACTAGCGGGCTCCTACAATGAGCAGTTCTTC
TRBV7-2,.,TRBJ1-4,TRBD1,CASSLRFSRATGGEKLFF,TGTGCCAGCAGCTTACGGTTTAGCAGAGCGACAGGGGGGGAAAAACTGTTTTTT
TRBV4-3,.,TRBJ2-2,.,CASSQDTRVWGELFF,TGCGCCAGCAGCCAAGATACGAGGGTATGGGGGGAGCTGTTTTTT
TRBV27,.,TRBJ2-7,.,CASSSSLGVRLGSYEQYF,TGTGCCAGCAGTTCCTCACTGGGAGTTCGGCTGGGCTCCTACGAGCAGTACTTC
TRBV7-9,.,TRBJ2-1,TRBD2,CASSAGVTDEQFF,TGTGCCAGCAGCGCGGGAGTTACCGATGAGCAGTTCTTC
TRBV27,.,TRBJ2-4,TRBD2,CASSLRERGIQYF,TGTGCCAGCAGTTTGCGGGAGAGGGGCATTCAGTACTTC
TRBV7-2,.,TRBJ1-6,TRBD1,CASSFRTGDSPLHF,TGTGCCAGCAGCTTTCGAACAGGGGATTCACCCCTCCACTTT
TRBV5-8,.,TRBJ2-2,TRBD1,CASTRTGANTGELFF,TGTGCCAGCACCAGAACAGGGGCGAACACCGGGGAGCTGTTTTTT
TRBV29-1,.,TRBJ2-7,.,CSVESGVEQYF,TGCAGCGTTGAATCCGGGGTCGAGCAGTACTTC
TRBV7-2,.,TRBJ1-5,.,CASSLVPVNQPQHF,TGTGCCAGCAGCTTAGTTCCAGTAAATCAGCCCCAGCATTTT
TRBV15,once,TRBJ2-7,TRBD2,CATSSKRGPYEQYF,TGTGCCACCAGCAGTAAGCGGGGCCCCTACGAGCAGTACTTC
TRBV5-1,once,TRBJ1-6,.,CASSLRGNSPLHF,TGCGCCAGCAGCTTACGAGGGAACTCACCCCTCCACTTT
TRBV15,.,TRBJ2-2,.,CATSRDVVVGASNTGELFF,TGTGCCACCAGCAGAGATGTTGTCGTTGGGGCGTCGAACACCGGGGAGCTGTTTTTT
TRBV10-3,.,TRBJ2-5,TRBD2,CAISELLAGAGTQYF,TGTGCCATCAGTGAGCTGCTAGCGGGGGCGGGGACCCAGTACTTC
TRBV28,.,TRBJ1-2,.,CASRAGGGYTF,TGTGCCAGCAGGGCAGGCGGGGGCTACACCTTC
TRBV15,.,TRBJ1-2,.,CATRGARPRSYTF,TGTGCCACCAGGGGAGCGAGGCCAAGGAGCTACACCTTC
TRBV27,.,TRBJ1-6,TRBD1,CASSPQPTGWGSPLHF,TGTGCCAGCAGTCCACAACCGACAGGGTGGGGTTCACCCCTCCACTTT
TRBV5-1,.,TRBJ2-1,.,CASSLERSPQFGEQFF,TGCGCCAGCAGCTTGGAACGGAGCCCCCAGTTTGGTGAGCAGTTCTTC
TRBV6-2/TRBV6-3,once,TRBJ1-5,.,CASSYRSSNQPQHF,TGTGCCAGCAGTTATCGGAGTAGCAATCAGCCCCAGCATTTT
TRBV5-4,.,TRBJ2-5,.,CASSFDPTVAADTQYF,TGTGCCAGCAGCTTCGACCCGACGGTGGCGGCGGATACCCAGTACTTC
TRBV5-1,.,TRBJ1-2,TRBD1,CASSLPGQGAQGYTF,TGCGCCAGCAGCTTACCGGGGCAGGGGGCGCAAGGCTACACCTTC
TRBV5-4,.,TRBJ2-7,.,CASSRQTVSYEQYF,TGTGCCAGCAGCCGACAGACAGTTTCCTACGAGCAGTACTTC
TRBV9,.,TRBJ2-1,TRBD2,CASSTSGGDEQFF,TGTGCCAGCAGCACTAGCGGCGGGGATGAGCAGTTCTTC
TRBV5-4,.,TRBJ1-1,.,CASMKGGLNTEAFF,TGTGCCAGCATGAAGGGGGGGTTGAACACTGAAGCTTTCTTT
TRBV28,.,TRBJ1-5,TRBD1,CASSLGDRAGQPQHF,TGTGCCAGCAGTTTAGGGGACAGGGCGGGCCAGCCCCAGCATTTT
TRBV6-5,.,TRBJ1-5,.,CATLLGRHSNQPQHF,TGTGCCACTCTTCTGGGCAGACATAGCAATCAGCCCCAGCATTTT
TRBV6-2/TRBV6-3,.,TRBJ1-2,.,CASSSGTFYYGYTF,TGTGCCAGCAGCTCCGGGACTTTTTACTATGGCTACACCTTC
TRBV27,.,TRBJ1-2,.,CASSPTGLGYTF,TGTGCCAGCAGCCCTACAGGGCTCGGCTACACCTTC
TRBV30,.,TRBJ1-6,.,CAWSVQRGTHSPLHF,TGTGCCTGGAGTGTACAAAGGGGGACCCATTCACCCCTCCACTTT
TRBV28,.,TRBJ1-6,.,CASSLSGDSPLHF,TGTGCCAGCAGTTTATCGGGGGACTCACCCCTCCACTTT
TRBV29-1,.,TRBJ2-7,TRBD1,CSVRPGQGPYEQYF,TGCAGCGTGCGACCGGGACAGGGACCCTACGAGCAGTACTTC
TRBV18,once,TRBJ2-3,TRBD2,CASSPRGGTTDTQYF,TGTGCCAGCTCGCCGCGGGGGGGGACCACAGATACGCAGTATTTT
TRBV19,.,TRBJ2-1,.,CASSMEEARIKYNEQFF,TGTGCCAGTAGTATGGAAGAGGCCCGTATTAAATACAATGAGCAGTTCTTC